This T cell receptor beta chain was captured by sequencing in a study of T cell responses to AZD1222 COVID-19 vaccine. Broader study findings: Recipients of AZD1222 seropositive at baseline numbered only 5 to 7. CD4 TCRs associated with vaccination spanned spike, dominating at 160-218 and 743-854. White British donors predominated, females outnumbered males, and clonal diversity was possibly underestimated.

The data were produced by immunoSEQ multiplex PCR, yet TCRdb's version contains in-frame clones alone and is incomplete. This sample has about 81,000 clones, with more than 70% found just once. In the case of this clone: The antigen is undetermined.

CDR3 length: 16 residues. V was shortened by 2 bases and J by 1 base, with 9 bases between the two germline ends. CDR1 KGHSH and CDR2 LQKENI come from the germline V gene. Second doses were pooled across both intervals (about 4 or about 12 weeks). The chain couples TRBV18 to TRBJ1-6; no clear D. The sequence was collected from an adult who received the AZD1222 COVID-19 vaccine. The source was peripheral blood, collected 28 days after the second AZD1222 dose. The CDR3 DNA sequence: TGTGCCAGCTCACCAGTGAGGGAGTCCTATAATTCACCCCTCCACTTT. This encodes CASSPVRESYNSPLHF.